The clone carrying this T cell receptor beta chain appeared many times. Its antigen is unknown. Incorporated into the TCR beta cDNA libraries were unique molecular identifiers, which served to reduce PCR and sequencing biases. Each batch of about 1 to 11 million T cells produced a few hundred thousand cDNA molecules. TCRdb re-analysed the PCR reads in MiXCR, keeping a single row per CDR3 protein. The sample consists of roughly 200,000 distinct CDR3 sequences, over 25% of them appearing once. Germline V gene data show CDR1 as MDHEN and CDR2 as SYDVKM. This CDR3 comprises 12 residues. Trimming left V 8 bases short and J 4 bases short, with 11 bases between. The data stem from a study of post-analysis software for immune sequencing data. Study as a whole: Patients had relapsing-remitting, secondary progressive or progressive-relapsing multiple sclerosis; some lacked subtype.

Study-wide findings and caveats: Compared with controls, patients had more of roughly five TRBV segments, including TRBV5-6, TRBV5-1 and TRBV20-1. Significantly decreased normalized Chao1 diversity was recorded for multiple sclerosis patients relative to controls. Strong co-clustering by F measure was seen for same-batch samples.

The rearrangement uses TRBV28 and TRBJ1-2; unclear D gene. This clonotype was obtained from a girl aged 2-17 years with multiple sclerosis. Sequenced: blood. The CDR3 sequence is CASQRASYGYTF. As DNA, the CDR3 is TGTGCCAGCCAACGGGCCAGCTATGGCTACACCTTC.